This passage covers 23 T cell receptor beta chains from one sample sequenced in a study of T cell responses to AZD1222 COVID-19 vaccine. The protocol was immunoSEQ multiplex PCR, while the TCRdb copy is restricted to in-frame clones and leaves out a portion. The table has 95,000 to 100,000 clones, 86% seen once; the top ten hold 1.2% to 1.5%. Sequencing used peripheral blood, obtained on day 0 of AZD1222 vaccination. The receptors stem from an adult in good health.

The chain is built from TRBV6-5 and TRBJ1-1; TRBD1 matches at 7 bases. CDR1 MNHEY and CDR2 SVGAGI come from the germline V gene. The CDR3 consists of 13 residues. V trimming: 6 bases; J trimming: 5 bases; junction bases outside the gene matches: 6. In nucleotides, the CDR3 is TGTGCCAGCAGGCCGCCAGGGGGGACTGAAGCTTTCTTT. This encodes CASRPPGGTEAFF.

The J gene is TRBJ1-2, the V gene TRBV19, with 7 positions matching TRBD1. J was trimmed by 1 base and V by 3 bases; bases with no gene match: 5. The CDR3 is 15 residues long. CDR1 is LNHDA, CDR2 SQIVND, per germline (reference sequence). CDR3 coding DNA: TGTGCCAGTAGTATCCTCAGGGGGGGTAACTATGGCTACACCTTC. It is translated as CASSILRGGNYGYTF.

The chain recombines TRBV3-1 (or the pseudogene TRBV3-2) with TRBJ2-2, with D unclear. V lost 2 bases and J 7 bases, leaving 5 bases between the germline ends. This CDR3 spans 12 amino acids. Looked up from germline, CDR1 is LGHDT and CDR2 is YNNKEL (reference sequence). As DNA, the CDR3 is TGTGCCAGCAGCCAATCTATCGGGGAGCTGTTTTTT. This encodes CASSQSIGELFF.

The genes are TRBV4-1 and TRBJ2-7; 7 bases fit TRBD1. From germline, CDR1 is MGHRA and CDR2 YSYEKL. The V segment lost 3 bases and the J segment 2 bases; nucleotides outside the gene matches: 4. The CDR3 contains 14 residues. The DNA for the CDR3 is TGCGCCAGCAGCCAGAACAGGGGTCCCTACGAGCAGTACTTC. It codes for CASSQNRGPYEQYF.

This chain joins TRBV24-1 and TRBJ2-1, with 12 bases that match TRBD2. The germline gives CDR1 KGHDR, CDR2 SFDVKD. The CDR3 runs to 15 residues. The trim removed 4 bases at V and 8 bases at J, leaving 5 bases unmatched. The CDR3 DNA sequence: TGTGCCACCAGTGAGACCGGGACTAGCGGGTATGAGCAGTTCTTC. Residues: CATSETGTSGYEQFF.

The CDR3 sequence: CASSVLAGKLAGELFF. Here the CDR3 DNA reads TGTGCCAGTAGTGTCTTAGCGGGAAAGTTAGCCGGGGAGCTGTTTTTT. V is TRBV19 and J is TRBJ2-2, with 8 nucleotides matching TRBD2. The V gene end was trimmed by 5 bases and the J gene end by 6 bases; junction bases not matched to a gene: 11. This CDR3 comprises 16 residues. The germline gives CDR1 LNHDA, CDR2 SQIVND (reference sequence).

As regards this clone: At one of its ends the junction is not consistent with the germline gene, which may arise from a read error. The CDR3 bases are TGTGCCAGCAGCTTGGCGAGGAGCACTCCTAACAGGATCTTC. Its protein product is CASSLARSTPNRIF. The chain is built from TRBV5-6 and TRBJ2-1; TRBD1 is a possible D gene (5 bases). The length of the CDR3 is 14 residues. The germline gives CDR1 SGHDT, CDR2 YYEEEE.

This chain connects TRBV5-5 to TRBJ1-2; D is perhaps TRBD1 (6 bases). Germline assignment: CDR1 SGHKS and CDR2 YYEKEE (reference sequence). Trimming took off 2 bases at V and 5 bases at J, with 10 bases between the two ends. CDR3 length: 13 residues. CDR3 amino acids: CASSLSGAYGYTF. DNA of the CDR3: TGTGCCAGCAGCTTATCAGGGGCTTATGGCTACACCTTC.

This clone was counted a few times. The chain joins TRBV7-2 to TRBJ1-2; D is perhaps TRBD1 (5 bases). With 1 base removed from V and 5 bases from J, the gap between germline ends came to 14 bases. Germline lookup yields CDR1 SGHTA and CDR2 FQGNSA. The CDR3 runs 15 residues. CDR3 sequence (DNA): TGTGCCAGCAGCTTAGTGTTGTCAGGGTGGTATGGCTACACCTTC. Protein product: CASSLVLSGWYGYTF.

A few counts support this clone. This rearrangement joins TRBV5-1 to TRBJ2-5, with TRBD2 identical over 7 bases. The CDR3 contains 16 residues. Per germline, CDR1 SGHRS and CDR2 YFSETQ. J gave up 2 bases and V 7 bases, and 14 bases lay outside the gene matches. CDR3 DNA sequence: TGCGCCAGCGGGGTGGGCGGGAGTACAACACAAGAGACCCAGTACTTC. Translating it yields CASGVGGSTTQETQYF.

This clone showed up just once. V and J are TRBV19 and TRBJ2-7, with TRBD2 matching over 9 bases. The CDR3 spans 16 residues. Looked up from germline, CDR1 is LNHDA and CDR2 is SQIVND (reference sequence). With V trimmed by 3 bases and J by 0 bases, 6 bases remained unmatched. This chain's CDR3 is CASSIRNSGSSYEQYF. Written as DNA, the CDR3 is TGTGCCAGTAGTATCCGGAATAGCGGGAGCTCCTACGAGCAGTACTTC.

This chain uses TRBV6-5 with TRBJ1-5; TRBD1 matches at 9 bases. There are 12 residues in the CDR3. V was pared by 8 bases and J by 6 bases, with 2 bases of the junction left unmatched. CDR1 and CDR2 from the germline V gene are MNHEY and SVGAGI. CDR3 protein: CASGQGSQPQHF. CDR3 DNA sequence: TGTGCCAGCGGACAGGGGAGTCAGCCCCAGCATTTT.

The genes are TRBV4-3 and TRBJ1-2; D perhaps matches TRBD1 (5 bases). The V gene's germline CDR1 is LGHNA and CDR2 YSLEER. This CDR3 region has 16 residues. Trimming left V 0 bases short and J 4 bases short, with 15 bases between. The CDR3 protein is CASSQEPGIPSYGYTF. The CDR3 bases are TGCGCCAGCAGCCAAGAGCCAGGGATTCCCAGCTATGGCTACACCTTC.

This chain connects TRBV27 to TRBJ2-7, with D unclear. With 3 bases removed from V and 3 bases from J, the gap between germline ends came to 12 bases. Germline V gives CDR1 MNHEY, CDR2 SMNVEV (reference sequence). The CDR3 contains 14 residues. The DNA of the CDR3 is TGTGCCAGCAGTTTTTCCGTTGGTGGCTACGAGCAGTACTTC. Its protein is CASSFSVGGYEQYF.

The V call is TRBV7-2, the J call TRBJ1-3; D remains ambiguous. Deletions cut 6 bases from V and 8 bases from J, with 20 bases between. This CDR3 is built from 15 residues. Looked up from germline, CDR1 is SGHTA and CDR2 is FQGNSA. The CDR3 DNA is TGTGCCAGCAGGCTAACGAAGGCGGCGACGGACACCATATATTTT. Its translation is CASRLTKAATDTIYF. The full variable domain, in which reference TRBV7-2 and TRBJ1-3 provide the parts outside the CDR3, is GAGVSQSPSNKVTEKGKDVELRCDPISGHTALYWYRQSLGQGLEFLIYFQGNSAPDKSGLPSDRFSAERTGGSVSTLTIQRTQQEDSAVYLCASRLTKAATDTIYFGEGSWLTVV.

The chain combines TRBV5-6 with TRBJ1-2; TRBD1 is a possible D gene (6 bases). This CDR3 is 12 amino acids long. Germline CDR1 and CDR2: SGHDT and YYEEEE. Trimming stripped 4 bases from V and 8 bases from J, with 12 bases between. DNA for the CDR3: TGTGCCAGCAGCCTAGAGGGGGTAGGCTACACCTTC. This encodes CASSLEGVGYTF.

The chain links TRBV2 to TRBJ2-1, with a possible D match to TRBD1 (5 bases). With 10 bases removed from V and 3 bases from J, the gap between germline ends came to 16 bases. Germline V gene data show CDR1 as SNHLY and CDR2 as FYNNEI. The CDR3 consists of 14 residues. This CDR3 reads CATQGDRIYNEQFF. CDR3 bases: TGTGCCACCCAAGGGGATCGAATCTACAATGAGCAGTTCTTC.

This clone was counted once. J is TRBJ2-2 and V is TRBV7-2; possibly TRBD2 for D (6 bases). CDR1 and CDR2 (germline): SGHTA, FQGNSA. The CDR3 covers 15 residues. V lost 5 bases and J lost 2, with 12 bases in between. The CDR3 DNA sequence: TGTGCCAGCAGCCCCGGACTACCCAACACCGGGGAGCTGTTTTTT. Its protein product is CASSPGLPNTGELFF.

The chain is built from TRBV7-2 and TRBJ2-1, with D possibly TRBD2 on 5 matching bases. Trimming took off 2 bases at V and 4 bases at J, with 18 bases between the two ends. Germline assignment: CDR1 SGHTA and CDR2 FQGNSA. The CDR3 is made up of 17 amino acids. CDR3 protein: CASSLNGVRRAYNEQFF. The CDR3 bases are TGTGCCAGCAGCTTAAACGGTGTCAGGCGGGCATACAATGAGCAGTTCTTC.

The genes are TRBV5-8 and TRBJ1-2; TRBD1 matches at 8 bases. CDR1 and CDR2 from the germline V gene are SGHTS and YDEGEE. V lost 3 bases, J lost 2 bases, and 3 bases stayed unmatched. This CDR3 has 14 amino acids. The CDR3 DNA follows: TGTGCCAGCAGCTACGGACAGGGAAACTATGGCTACACCTTC. Residues: CASSYGQGNYGYTF.

CDR3 nucleotide sequence: TGTGCCAGCAGCCCTCTCGGACAGGGGACGGGAAACACCATATATTTT. Residues: CASSPLGQGTGNTIYF. The chain uses TRBV7-2 and TRBJ1-3; 9 bases fit TRBD1. Trimming took 5 bases from V and 4 from J; bases not matched to a gene: 9. CDR3 length: 16 residues. The V gene's germline CDR1 is SGHTA and CDR2 FQGNSA.

The chain is built from TRBV29-1 and TRBJ1-2; D is unresolved. The V end was cut by 6 bases, the J end by 0 bases, with 14 bases between. The CDR3 has 14 amino acids. Germline-derived CDR1 and CDR2 are SQVTM and ANQGSEA. Written as DNA, the CDR3 is TGCAGCGTGCACCCGACGGGAGCTAACTATGGCTACACCTTC. Amino acid sequence: CSVHPTGANYGYTF.

The V gene is TRBV19, the J gene TRBJ2-2; 7 nucleotides align to TRBD1. CDR3 length: 16 residues. Germline loops: CDR1 LNHDA, CDR2 SQIVND (reference sequence). With V trimmed by 4 bases and J by 3 bases, 8 bases remained unmatched. CDR3 protein: CASSKPGQKYTGELFF. The CDR3 DNA follows: TGTGCCAGTAGTAAACCGGGACAGAAATACACCGGGGAGCTGTTTTTT.